The rows below give T cell receptor beta chains drawn from one sample of a study of cytomegalovirus exposure and HLA in healthy donors. Data came from immunoSEQ multiplex PCR; TCRdb stores just in-frame clones and leaves some out. The sample yields 150,000 to 160,000 clones, 70% to 80% seen once. Sequencing was carried out using PBMCs. These receptors all stem from a man younger than 40 in good health and CMV-seropositive. Both conserved end residues are part of each CDR3. Each record gives: V gene, J gene, CDR3 protein.

V: TRBV7-2
J: TRBJ1-5
CDR3: CASSPREGGFSNQPQHF

V: TRBV7-8
J: TRBJ1-1
CDR3: CASSLGQGRRNTEAFF

V: TRBV6-1
J: TRBJ1-4
CDR3: CASSPTGSEKLFF

V: TRBV7-2
J: TRBJ2-1
CDR3: CASSLAGTGAPGEQFF

V: TRBV25-1
J: .
CDR3: CASSETSRTYEQYF

V: TRBV5-1
J: TRBJ2-5
CDR3: CASSLGTGARETQYF

V: TRBV27
J: TRBJ2-3
CDR3: CASSQFGTQYF

V: TRBV5-1
J: TRBJ2-1
CDR3: CASSLDGTVRNEQFF

V: TRBV18
J: TRBJ2-1
CDR3: CASSPPTSGGFNEQFF

V: TRBV27
J: TRBJ2-7
CDR3: CASSLTSGRRLYEQYF

V: TRBV18
J: TRBJ2-7
CDR3: CASSPVDYEQYF

V: TRBV7-3
J: TRBJ2-3
CDR3: CASSTTGTDTQYF

V: TRBV28
J: TRBJ2-7
CDR3: CASTRSQGAGYEQYF

V: TRBV30
J: TRBJ1-2
CDR3: CAWDRGTGKGFYGYTF

V: TRBV29-1
J: TRBJ1-1
CDR3: CSAEGQGGAFF

V: TRBV30
J: TRBJ1-1
CDR3: CAWGQGETEAFF